This record covers a single T cell receptor (beta chain). Its matching antigen is unknown. This entry is derived from a study of vaccination effects on CD4 cells after COVID-19. Study conclusions and caveats: Among infection- and vaccine-induced clones, marked clonal contraction occurred late after vaccination.

Measured with immunoSEQ multiplex PCR; TCRdb has only the in-frame clones, and not every one. The sample yields some 47,000 clones, 70% seen once. Between the trimmed V and J ends, which lost 5 bases and 0 bases, there was a span of 13 bases. The CDR3 totals 16 residues. The germline CDR1 and CDR2 sequences are SNHLY and FYNNEI. Once cultured for nine to ten days, the cells underwent separation to obtain CD4+ T cells. Participants received two doses of either the BNT162b2 or mRNA-1273 vaccine. The clonotype originates from a human donor who received a COVID-19 vaccine. The chain carries TRBV2 and TRBJ2-2; D is uncertain. Sequenced here: CD4+ T cells from PBMCs cultured without peptide, sampled after COVID-19 vaccination. CDR3 DNA: TGTGCCAGCAGTCCTTCCTCGCTTTCGAACACCGGGGAGCTGTTTTTT. Protein sequence: CASSPSSLSNTGELFF.